This T cell receptor beta chain appears in the sequencing data of a study of blood T cell repertoires in COVID-19. Background on the study: From the United States, Italy and Spain came samples of acute and convalescent COVID-19. T cells, B-cell-depleted T cells, or PBMCs supplied cDNA or gDNA.

Study processing details: Amplification of reference gene primers provided the estimated nucleated cell counts. The assay was immunoSEQ multiplex PCR, and TCRdb's table has in-frame clones only and misses some. V and J calls and clone size are copied from that table; D and trimming were computed from the DNA. Here the sample spans around 110,000 clones, about 80% being singletons. Trimming took 2 bases from V and 0 from J, leaving 7 bases between them. Germline V CDR1 and CDR2: SQVTM, ANQGSEA. The CDR3 is 14 amino acids. The genes are TRBV29-1 and TRBJ1-4, with D possibly being TRBD1 (5 bases). This clonotype was sampled from a man aged 60 to 75 with active or convalescent COVID-19. The sample consisted of peripheral blood. Here the CDR3 reads CSVEQGTTNEKLFF. CDR3 sequence (DNA): TGCAGCGTTGAACAGGGAACAACTAATGAAAAACTGTTTTTT.